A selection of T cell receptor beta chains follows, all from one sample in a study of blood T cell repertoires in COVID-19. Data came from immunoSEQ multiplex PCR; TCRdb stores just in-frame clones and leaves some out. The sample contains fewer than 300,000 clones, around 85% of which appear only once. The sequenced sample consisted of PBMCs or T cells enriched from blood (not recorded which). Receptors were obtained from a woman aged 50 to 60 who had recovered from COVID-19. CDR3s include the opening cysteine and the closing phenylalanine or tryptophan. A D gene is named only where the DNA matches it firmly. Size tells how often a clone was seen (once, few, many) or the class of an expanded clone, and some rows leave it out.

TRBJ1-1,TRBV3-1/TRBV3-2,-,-,TGTGCCAGCAGCCAGCAGAGGGACACTGAAGCTTTCTTT,CASSQQRDTEAFF
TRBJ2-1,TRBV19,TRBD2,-,TGTGCCAGTAGTATCGGGTTAGCGGGGGTAGATGAGCAGTTCTTC,CASSIGLAGVDEQFF
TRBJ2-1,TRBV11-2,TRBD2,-,TGTGCCAGCAGCTTAGCGCGGGGGGGGATCTCCTACAATGAGCAGTTCTTC,CASSLARGGISYNEQFF
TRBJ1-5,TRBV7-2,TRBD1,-,TGTGCCAGCAGCACCCGGACAGGGGACCAAAATCAGCCCCAGCATTTT,CASSTRTGDQNQPQHF
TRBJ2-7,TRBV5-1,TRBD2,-,TGCGCCAGCAGCTCTCACAGTGGAGCGGGGACGACTGGCTCCTACGAGCAGTACTTC,CASSSHSGAGTTGSYEQYF
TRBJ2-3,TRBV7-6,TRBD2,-,TGTGCCAGCAGCTCTGGACTAGCGGGGAAGCAAGATACGCAGTATTTT,CASSSGLAGKQDTQYF
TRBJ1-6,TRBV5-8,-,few,TGTGCCAGCAGCTTCCCCTTGGACAGTACCTCGAATTCACCCCTCCACTTT,CASSFPLDSTSNSPLHF
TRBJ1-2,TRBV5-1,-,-,TGCGCCAGCAGCTTCAGGGGAGAAGGGGATGGCTACACCTTC,CASSFRGEGDGYTF
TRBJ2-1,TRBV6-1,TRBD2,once,TGTGCCAGCAACGACGGACTAGCCGGTGAGCAGTTCTTC,CASNDGLAGEQFF
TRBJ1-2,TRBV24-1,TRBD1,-,TGTGCCACCAGTGATTCCACCACCGTGGGACAGACTAACTATGGCTACACCTTC,CATSDSTTVGQTNYGYTF
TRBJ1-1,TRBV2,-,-,TGTGCCAGCAGGCCCACAGGGTCTCAGAACACTGAAGCTTTCTTT,CASRPTGSQNTEAFF
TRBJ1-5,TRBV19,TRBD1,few,TGTGCCAGTAGTGCGGGACAGGGCTTCAATCAGCCCCAGCATTTT,CASSAGQGFNQPQHF
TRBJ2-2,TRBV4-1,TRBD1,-,TGCGCCAGCAACCTTTGGACAGGGGGCTCCGGGGAGCTGTTTTTT,CASNLWTGGSGELFF
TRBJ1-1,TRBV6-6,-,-,TGTGCCAGCAGTTACGCGCGGGGTGGCCGAGCTTTCTTT,CASSYARGGRAFF
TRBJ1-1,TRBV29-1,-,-,TGCAGCGTAGGGGACACGAACACTGAAGCTTTCTTT,CSVGDTNTEAFF
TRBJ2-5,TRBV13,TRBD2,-,TGTGCCAGCAGCTCATTGGGGGGGGGTCAAGAGACCCAGTACTTC,CASSSLGGGQETQYF
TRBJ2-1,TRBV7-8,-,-,TGTGCCAGCAGCCCCTCCCCGAGGGGGGGTGAAAATGAGCAGTTCTTC,CASSPSPRGGENEQFF
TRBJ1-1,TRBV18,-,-,TGTGCCAGCTCACCGCAAACCGGGAATCCTGAAGCTTTCTTT,CASSPQTGNPEAFF
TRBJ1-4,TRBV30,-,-,TGTGCCTGGAATCGACTTCCTTATGAAAAACTGTTTTTT,CAWNRLPYEKLFF
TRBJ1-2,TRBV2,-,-,TGTGCCAGCAGCCCCGTCTCGACTCTGGATGGCTACACCTTC,CASSPVSTLDGYTF
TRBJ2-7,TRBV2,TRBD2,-,TGTGCCAGCAATGTCCCAGCGGGATTCTCCTACGAGCAGTACTTC,CASNVPAGFSYEQYF
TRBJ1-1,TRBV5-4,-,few,TGTGCCAGCAGCTTGGCGGTAGGGACTTTTGGCACTGAAGCTTTCTTT,CASSLAVGTFGTEAFF
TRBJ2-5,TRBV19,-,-,TGTGCCAGTAGTTCCACTGGAGGGTCGGAGACCCAGTACTTC,CASSSTGGSETQYF
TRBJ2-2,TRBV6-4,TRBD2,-,TGTGCCAGCAGACTAGCGGGAGGATATGGGGAGCTGTTTTTT,CASRLAGGYGELFF
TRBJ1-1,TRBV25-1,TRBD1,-,TGTGCCAGCAGTGAGGACAGGGGGCGAAGGAACACTGAAGCTTTCTTT,CASSEDRGRRNTEAFF
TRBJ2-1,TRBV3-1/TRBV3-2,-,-,TGTGCCAGCAGCCCGACAGGCGCTCAGAGGTTCTTC,CASSPTGAQRFF
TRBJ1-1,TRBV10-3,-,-,TGTGCCATCAGTGGCAATCTAGCTGAAGCTTTCTTT,CAISGNLAEAFF
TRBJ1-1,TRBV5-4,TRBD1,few,TGTGCCAGCAGCTCGGACAGGGCTAGTGACGCGAACACTGAAGCTTTCTTT,CASSSDRASDANTEAFF
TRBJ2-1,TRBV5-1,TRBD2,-,TGCGCCAGCAGCTTGGGGGGCGGGAGCTCCTACAATGAGCAGTTCTTC,CASSLGGGSSYNEQFF
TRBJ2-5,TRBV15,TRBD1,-,TGTGCCACCAAAAACCGCCGGGACAGGGGGCTAGAGACCCAGTACTTC,CATKNRRDRGLETQYF
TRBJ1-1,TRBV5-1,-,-,TGCGCCAGCAGCCAGGACGTCGGGGCTGAAGCTTTCTTT,CASSQDVGAEAFF
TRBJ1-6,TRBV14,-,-,TGTGCCAGCAGCCGAGGATCGACGGGTTCACCCCTCCACTTT,CASSRGSTGSPLHF
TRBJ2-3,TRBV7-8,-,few,TGTGCCAGCAGCTTAGCATTAGTTGATAGCACAGATACGCAGTATTTT,CASSLALVDSTDTQYF
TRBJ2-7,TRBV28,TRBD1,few,TGTGCCAGCAGTTTCGTAGGACAGGGCGGGTACGAGCAGTACTTC,CASSFVGQGGYEQYF
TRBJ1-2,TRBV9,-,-,TGTGCCAGCAGCGGACCGGGTGAGAATGGCTACACCTTC,CASSGPGENGYTF
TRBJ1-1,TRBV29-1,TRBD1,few,TGCAGCGTACCGGACAGGAGTGAAGCTTTCTTT,CSVPDRSEAFF
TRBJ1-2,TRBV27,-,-,TGTGCCAGCAGCCCATCCCTCGGAGCTAACTATGGCTACACCTTC,CASSPSLGANYGYTF
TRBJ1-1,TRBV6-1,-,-,TGTGCCAGCAGTGAAGCCCCGGGAGGGGGGGGGAACACTGAAGCTTTCTTT,CASSEAPGGGGNTEAFF
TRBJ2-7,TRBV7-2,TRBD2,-,TGTGCCAGCAGCTCTAGCGGGAGGGTCTACGAGCAGTACTTC,CASSSSGRVYEQYF
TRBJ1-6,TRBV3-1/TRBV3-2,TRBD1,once,TGTGCCAGCAGCCAAGTTGCGACAGGGGGAGGTTCACCCCTCCACTTT,CASSQVATGGGSPLHF
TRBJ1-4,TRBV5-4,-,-,TGTGCCAGCAGCTTGCAGGGGACAACAACTAATGAAAAACTGTTTTTT,CASSLQGTTTNEKLFF
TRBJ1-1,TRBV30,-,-,TGTGCCTGGAGGCGACAGCAGGGGACTGAAGCTTTCTTT,CAWRRQQGTEAFF
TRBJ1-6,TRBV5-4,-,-,TGTGCCACCTCAAGCAACGCGGGTCTTAATTCACCCCTCCACTTT,CATSSNAGLNSPLHF
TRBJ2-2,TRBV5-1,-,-,TGCGCCAGCAGCTTGGACAGGGGGGGAACCGGGGAGCTGTTTTTT,CASSLDRGGTGELFF
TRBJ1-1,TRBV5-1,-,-,TGCGCCAGCAGCTTAAACACAGGACAGCTGAACACTGAAGCTTTCTTT,CASSLNTGQLNTEAFF
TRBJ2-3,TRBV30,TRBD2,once,TGTGCCTGGGCGGGGGGCCGAGATACGCAGTATTTT,CAWAGGRDTQYF
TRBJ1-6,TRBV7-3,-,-,TGTGCCAGCAGCTTAGCAGGGCCTAATTCACCCCTCCACTTT,CASSLAGPNSPLHF
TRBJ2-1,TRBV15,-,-,TGTGCCACGGGACACTTATCTTACAATGAGCAGTTCTTC,CATGHLSYNEQFF
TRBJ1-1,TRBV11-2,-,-,TGTGCCAGCAGCTTATCGGGGAACACTGAAGCTTTCTTT,CASSLSGNTEAFF
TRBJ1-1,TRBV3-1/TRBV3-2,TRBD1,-,TGTGCCAGCAGCCAACGGACAGGGGCGAACACTGAAGCTTTCTTT,CASSQRTGANTEAFF
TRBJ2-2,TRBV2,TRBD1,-,TGTGCCAGCGGGGGACAGCGGACCGGGGAGCTGTTTTTT,CASGGQRTGELFF
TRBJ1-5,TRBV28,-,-,TGTGCCAGCAGTGAAGGGGGTCGGATTCAGCCCCAGCATTTT,CASSEGGRIQPQHF
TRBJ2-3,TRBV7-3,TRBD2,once,TGTGCCAGCAGCTTTGCTAGCGGGGGGGCGGATACGCAGTATTTT,CASSFASGGADTQYF
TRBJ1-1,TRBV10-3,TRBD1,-,TGTGCCATCAGTGAAGGCAGGGGGTACACTGAAGCTTTCTTT,CAISEGRGYTEAFF
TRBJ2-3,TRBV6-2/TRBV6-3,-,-,TGTGCCAGCAGTTACGGTACAGGGAGAGATACGCAGTATTTT,CASSYGTGRDTQYF
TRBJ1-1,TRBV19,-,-,TGTGCCAGTAGCAGGGTTTCGGACACTGAAGCTTTCTTT,CASSRVSDTEAFF
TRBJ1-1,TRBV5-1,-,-,TGCGCCAGCAGCTCCCGGGACTCGAGGACTGAAGCTTTCTTT,CASSSRDSRTEAFF
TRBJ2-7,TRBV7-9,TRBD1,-,TGTGCCAGCAACCGAGGGGGACAGGGAAGCGAGCAGTACTTC,CASNRGGQGSEQYF
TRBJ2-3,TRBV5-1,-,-,TGCGCCAGCACCGCTTCCGGGGGCACAGATACGCAGTATTTT,CASTASGGTDTQYF